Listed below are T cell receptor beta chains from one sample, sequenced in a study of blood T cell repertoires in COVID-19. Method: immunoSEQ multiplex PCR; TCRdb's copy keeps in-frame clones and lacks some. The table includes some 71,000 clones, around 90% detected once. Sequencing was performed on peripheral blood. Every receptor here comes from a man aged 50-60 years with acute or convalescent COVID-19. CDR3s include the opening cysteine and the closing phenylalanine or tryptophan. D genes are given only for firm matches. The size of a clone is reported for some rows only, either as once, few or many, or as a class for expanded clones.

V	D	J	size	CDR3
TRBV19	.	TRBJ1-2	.	CASSIGQVNYGYTF
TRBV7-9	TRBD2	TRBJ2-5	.	CASTWEGGPGSQYF
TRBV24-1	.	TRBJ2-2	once	CATEGQGGRGTGELFF
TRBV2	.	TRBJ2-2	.	CASSEVYRRNTGELFF
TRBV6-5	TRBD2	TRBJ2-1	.	CASRSGTSGRGEQFF
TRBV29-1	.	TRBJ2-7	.	CSVVLLSEQYF
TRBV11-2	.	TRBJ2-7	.	CASSLDLPYEQYF
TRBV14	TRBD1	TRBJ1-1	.	CASSQKGAQGLTEAFF
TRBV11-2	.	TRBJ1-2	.	CASSLSNYGYTF
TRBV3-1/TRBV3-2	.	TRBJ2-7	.	CASSQTTGSYEQYF
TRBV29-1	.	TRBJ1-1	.	CSVGRDPLEAFF
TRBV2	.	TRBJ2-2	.	CAILGQGSPNTGELFF
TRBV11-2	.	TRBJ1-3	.	CASSLRGGLFGNTIYF
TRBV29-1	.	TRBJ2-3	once	CSVGLRGNTDTQYF
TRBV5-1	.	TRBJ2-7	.	CASSLSHEQYF
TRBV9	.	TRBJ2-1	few	CASSVGLDYNEQFF
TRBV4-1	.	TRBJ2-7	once	CASSQAQGRDEQYF
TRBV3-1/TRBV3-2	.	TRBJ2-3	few	CASSQDGGGVGGVTQYF
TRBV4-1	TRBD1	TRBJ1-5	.	CASSQEAGGGNQPQHF
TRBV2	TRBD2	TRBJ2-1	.	CASSEGLAGGIEQFF
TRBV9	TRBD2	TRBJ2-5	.	CASSPRLAKETQYF
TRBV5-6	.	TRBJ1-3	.	CASTSIGGSGNTIYF
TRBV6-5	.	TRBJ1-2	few	CASSSPAGRYGYTF
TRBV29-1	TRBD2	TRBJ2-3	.	CSVATGLEDTQYF
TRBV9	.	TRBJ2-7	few	CASSVGTFSYEQYF
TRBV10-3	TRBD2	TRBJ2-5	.	CAISDGTGLAARPMYF
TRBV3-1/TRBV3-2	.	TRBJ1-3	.	CATAPVHSGNTIYF
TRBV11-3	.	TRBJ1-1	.	CASSSVGYTEAFF
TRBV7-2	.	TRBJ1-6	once	CASSLGLGDSYNSPLHF
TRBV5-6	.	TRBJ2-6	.	CASSLVGGRSGANVLTF
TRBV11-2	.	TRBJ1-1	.	CASSLKFGERNTEAFF
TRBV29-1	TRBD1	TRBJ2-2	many	CSVVVGQGVTGELFF
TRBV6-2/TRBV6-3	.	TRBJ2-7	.	CASRPDTGRRLEQYF
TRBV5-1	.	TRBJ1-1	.	CASSDRDNMNTEAFF
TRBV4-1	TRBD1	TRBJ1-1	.	CASRPLTGGLTEAFF
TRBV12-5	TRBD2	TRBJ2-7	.	CASGLAPGGGEQYF
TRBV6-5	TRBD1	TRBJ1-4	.	CASRGTGSTNEKLFF
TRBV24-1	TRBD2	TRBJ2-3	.	CAISDGGRPTDTQYF